Given below is one TCR beta chain in context. What it binds is unknown. This may stem from a read error, because a much larger clone lies one nucleotide away. The data stem from a study of regulatory T cells in long-lasting Graves disease. Study-level background: Prior antithyroid drug treatment in newly diagnosed Graves' patients lasted under 3 months.

The authors built TCR beta libraries using iRepertoire HTBI primers and Arm-PCR of CDR3 regions. MiXCR, applied by TCRdb to the multiplex PCR reads, yields one record per CDR3 protein. The data contain around 400,000 distinct CDR3 sequences, roughly 15% of them singletons. Trimming took 5 bases from V and 13 from J; bases not matched to a gene: 26. From germline, CDR1 is SGHTA and CDR2 FQGNSA. This CDR3 is built from 18 residues. Time point given: newly diagnosed GD, antithyroid drugs for less than 3 months. The TCR library was made from RNA that had been extracted from PBMCs in TRIzol. Findings of the study overall: Thyroid tissue was not studied; only peripheral blood was. Relative to newly diagnosed Graves' patients, persistent ones had lower TCR diversity.

The chain employs TRBV7-2 and TRBJ2-4; 7 positions match TRBD1. Material: peripheral blood mononuclear cells (PBMCs), obtained at new diagnosis, from a patient treated with antithyroid drugs. This receptor was taken from a female donor with Graves disease. CDR3 amino acids: CASSQPWAEGAVSGEQYF. CDR3 sequence (DNA): TGTGCCAGCAGCCAGCCCTGGGCCGAGGGGGCAGTAAGCGGTGAGCAGTACTTC.